The sequence of this TCR beta chain was determined in a study of metastatic and nonmetastatic thyroid tumors. Study background: Comparison of repertoires was carried out across blood and tumor or nodule tissue from malignant and benign thyroid patients. Whole-study results and caveats: Patients with malignant thyroid tumors reportedly had significantly higher TCR beta diversity than those with benign nodules, in blood and tumor.

The CDR3 has 13 amino acids. J gave up 13 bases and V 1 base, and 3 bases lay outside the gene matches. Germline-derived CDR1 and CDR2 are SGHTA and FQGNSA. Per the study methods: Construction of a distant-metastasis classifier for papillary thyroid cancer relied on CDR3 differences across clinicopathological groups. TCRdb reassembled clones from the PCR reads with MiXCR. TCRdb assigned the V and J calls; the authors' analysis was not used. The sample has 30,000 to 40,000 clones; 18% are singletons. There are many counts of this clone. Its antigen remains unidentified. Thyroid surgery was preceded by no treatment in any patient.

Specimen: blood. This chain joins TRBV7-2 and TRBJ2-4; 11 nucleotides agree with TRBD2. This clonotype originated in a male donor with papillary thyroid cancer or a benign thyroid nodule (not recorded which). Some clones in this sample may be carry-over from other donors' samples. CDR3 sequence: CASSLELAGGQYF. As DNA, the CDR3 is TGTGCCAGCAGCTTAGAGCTAGCGGGGGGACAGTACTTC.